A selection of T cell receptor beta chains follows, all from one sample in a study of T cell repertoires in urothelial bladder cancer. Assay used: immunoSEQ multiplex PCR; TCRdb lists only in-frame clones, some missing. The sample shows about 13,000 clones, about 70% of them seen only once. The sequenced material came from tumor-infiltrating cells from bladder cancer. The origin of the receptors is a human donor with urothelial carcinoma. Both conserved end residues are part of each CDR3. D genes are given only for firm matches. Rows give clone size only sometimes, using once, few, many, or a class for an expanded clone.

NA	TRBV7-8	TRBJ2-7	NA	CASSLVGGAVSYEQYF	TGTGCCAGCAGCTTAGTGGGGGGGGCGGTTTCCTACGAGCAGTACTTC
NA	TRBV15	TRBJ1-6	TRBD1	CATSRGGGGPGQLYNSPLHF	TGTGCCACCAGCAGAGGGGGTGGGGGCCCGGGACAGCTCTATAATTCACCCCTCCACTTT
NA	TRBV19	TRBJ2-4	TRBD1	CASRGQGALNGAKNIQYF	TGTGCCAGTAGAGGGCAGGGGGCGCTTAATGGGGCCAAAAACATTCAGTACTTC
few	TRBV7-2	TRBJ1-2	TRBD1	CASSLVRQGVYGYTF	TGTGCCAGCAGCTTAGTCCGACAGGGCGTTTATGGCTACACCTTC
NA	TRBV27	TRBJ2-7	NA	CASSLSGVDEQYF	TGTGCCAGCAGTTTATCGGGGGTCGACGAGCAGTACTTC
NA	TRBV6-5	TRBJ2-3	TRBD1	CASSYSPDRAKDTQYF	TGTGCCAGCAGTTACTCGCCGGACAGGGCCAAAGATACGCAGTATTTT
medium-sized	TRBV21-1	TRBJ1-3	NA	CASSVVQGLSSGNTIYF	TGTGCCAGCAGCGTAGTACAGGGGCTTAGCTCTGGAAACACCATATATTTT
NA	TRBV7-9	TRBJ2-1	TRBD1	CASSLPVNIRDRGYNEQFF	TGTGCCAGCAGCTTACCCGTAAATATCCGGGACAGGGGCTACAATGAGCAGTTCTTC
NA	TRBV7-2	TRBJ2-3	NA	CASSPHDGGEDTDTQYF	TGTGCCAGCAGCCCTCATGACGGGGGCGAGGACACAGATACGCAGTATTTT
NA	TRBV11-2	TRBJ1-6	NA	CASSLEAYIGPLHF	TGTGCCAGCAGCTTAGAGGCGTATATCGGACCCCTCCACTTT
NA	TRBV7-9	TRBJ2-6	NA	CASSFKWGSSGANVLTF	TGTGCCAGCAGCTTTAAGTGGGGGAGCTCTGGGGCCAACGTCCTGACTTTC
few	TRBV10-3	TRBJ1-1	NA	CAISESHTEAFF	TGTGCCATCAGTGAGTCTCATACTGAAGCTTTCTTT
few	TRBV7-3	TRBJ2-3	NA	CASGAQSTDTQYF	TGTGCCAGCGGCGCGCAAAGCACAGATACGCAGTATTTT
NA	TRBV4-2	TRBJ1-1	NA	CASSQDRLGGVNTEAFF	TGTGCCAGCAGCCAAGATCGGTTAGGAGGGGTGAACACTGAAGCTTTCTTT
NA	TRBV27	TRBJ2-6	NA	CASFSLSSGANVLTF	TGTGCCAGCTTTTCCCTCAGCTCTGGGGCCAACGTCCTGACTTTC
few	TRBV9	TRBJ1-3	TRBD1	CASSPDDRGGNTIYF	TGTGCCAGCAGCCCCGATGACAGGGGGGGAAACACCATATATTTT
NA	TRBV5-8	TRBJ2-7	NA	CASSPRGTSYEQYF	TGTGCCAGCAGCCCCCGCGGGACCTCCTACGAGCAGTACTTC
NA	TRBV2	TRBJ2-1	TRBD2	CAGTSGGGFEQFF	TGTGCTGGGACTAGCGGGGGGGGTTTTGAGCAGTTCTTC